This T cell receptor beta chain was captured in a study of blood T cells in healthy people across ages. Study conclusions and caveats: TCR beta diversity correlated strongly with naive T cell percentage. Older age went with lower TCR beta diversity per million T cells, in a roughly linear way.

Combining a sample-barcoded 5' primer with a J-beta primer mix, a second PCR ran for roughly 7 to 11 cycles. TCRdb itself ran the 5' RACE reads through MiXCR, one entry per CDR3 protein. Of some 1 million distinct CDR3 sequences detected, roughly 45% appear once; the ten largest clones hold approximately 19%. In regard to this clonotype: Its antigen is unidentified.

Germline V gene lookup returns CDR1 MNHEY and CDR2 SVGAGI. This CDR3 has 14 amino acids. The chain uses TRBV6-5 and TRBJ2-4; possible D gene TRBD2, 5 bases. The end of the DNA aligns better with TRBJ2-7, so the J call may be wrong. The source is a woman in her sixties or seventies in good health. Sequencing used blood. The CDR3 DNA reads TGTGCCAGCAGTTACAGACTACCGTTAAACGAGCAGTACTTC. Residues: CASSYRLPLNEQYF.